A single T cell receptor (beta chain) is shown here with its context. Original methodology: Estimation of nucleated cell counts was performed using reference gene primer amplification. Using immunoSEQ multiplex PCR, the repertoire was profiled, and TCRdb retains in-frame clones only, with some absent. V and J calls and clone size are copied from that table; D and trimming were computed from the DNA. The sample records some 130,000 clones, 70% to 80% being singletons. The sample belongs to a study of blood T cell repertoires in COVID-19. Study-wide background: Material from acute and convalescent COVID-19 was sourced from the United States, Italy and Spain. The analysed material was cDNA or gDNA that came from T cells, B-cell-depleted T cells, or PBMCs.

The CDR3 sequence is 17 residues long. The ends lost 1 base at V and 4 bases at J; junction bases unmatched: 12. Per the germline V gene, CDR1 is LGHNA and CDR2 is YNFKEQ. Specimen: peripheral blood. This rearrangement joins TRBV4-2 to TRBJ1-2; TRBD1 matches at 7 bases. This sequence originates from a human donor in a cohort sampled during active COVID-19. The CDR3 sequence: CASSQVVGQPSGYGYTF. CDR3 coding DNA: TGTGCCAGCAGCCAAGTTGTGGGACAGCCCTCAGGCTATGGCTACACCTTC.